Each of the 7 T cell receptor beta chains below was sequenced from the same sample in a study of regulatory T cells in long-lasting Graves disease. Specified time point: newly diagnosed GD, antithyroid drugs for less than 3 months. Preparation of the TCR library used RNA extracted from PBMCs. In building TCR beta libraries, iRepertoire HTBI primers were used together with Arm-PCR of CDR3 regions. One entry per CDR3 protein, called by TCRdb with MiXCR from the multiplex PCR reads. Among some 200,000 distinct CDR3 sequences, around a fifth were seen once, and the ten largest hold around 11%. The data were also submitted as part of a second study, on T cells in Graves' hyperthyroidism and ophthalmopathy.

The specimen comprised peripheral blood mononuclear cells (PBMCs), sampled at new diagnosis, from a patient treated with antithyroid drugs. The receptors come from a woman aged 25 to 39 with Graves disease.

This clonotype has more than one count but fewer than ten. The chain's CDR3 is CASSYRAGGNEQYF. DNA for the CDR3: TGTGCCAGCAGTTACCGGGCAGGGGGCAACGAGCAGTACTTC. The chain has TRBV6-9 and TRBJ2-7; 8 nucleotides line up with TRBD1. V lost 3 bases and J lost 5; bases outside the gene matches: 6. This CDR3 has 14 residues. Per the germline V gene, CDR1 is MNHGY and CDR2 is SVAAGI.

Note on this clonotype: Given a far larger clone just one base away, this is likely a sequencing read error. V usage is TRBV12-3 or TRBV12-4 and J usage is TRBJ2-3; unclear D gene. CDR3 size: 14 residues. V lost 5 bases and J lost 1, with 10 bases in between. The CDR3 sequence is CASSEIPRTDTQYF. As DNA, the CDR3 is TGTGCCAGCAGTGAGATCCCCCGCACAGATACGCAGTATTTT.

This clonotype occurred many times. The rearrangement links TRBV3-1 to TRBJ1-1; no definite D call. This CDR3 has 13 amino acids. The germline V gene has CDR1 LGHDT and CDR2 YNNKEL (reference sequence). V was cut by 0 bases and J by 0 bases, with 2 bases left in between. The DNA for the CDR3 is TGTGCCAGCAGCCAAGACATGAACACTGAAGCTTTCTTT. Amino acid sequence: CASSQDMNTEAFF.

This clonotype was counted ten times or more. Written as DNA, the CDR3 is TGTGCCAGCAGTTTAAGCCAAACTGGAAACACCATATATTTT. This encodes CASSLSQTGNTIYF. V usage is TRBV28 and J usage is TRBJ1-3; D is undetermined. Germline V gives CDR1 MDHEN, CDR2 SYDVKM. Trimming removed 2 bases from V and 2 bases from J, with 7 bases in between. CDR3 length: 14 residues.

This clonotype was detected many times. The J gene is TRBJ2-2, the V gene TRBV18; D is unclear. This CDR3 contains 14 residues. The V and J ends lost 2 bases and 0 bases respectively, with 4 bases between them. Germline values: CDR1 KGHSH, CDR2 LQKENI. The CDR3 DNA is TGTGCCAGCTCACCAGAGGCGAACACCGGGGAGCTGTTTTTT. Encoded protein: CASSPEANTGELFF.

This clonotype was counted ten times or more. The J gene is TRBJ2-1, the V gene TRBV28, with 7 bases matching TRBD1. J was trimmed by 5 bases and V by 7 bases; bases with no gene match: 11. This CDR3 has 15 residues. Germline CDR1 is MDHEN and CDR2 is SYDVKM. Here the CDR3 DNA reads TGTGCCAGCACCCCCCAGGACAGGTTACACAATGAGCAGTTCTTC. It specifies CASTPQDRLHNEQFF.

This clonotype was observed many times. The CDR3 reads CASSQYPTSGSSSQYF. For the CDR3, the DNA is TGTGCCAGCAGCCAATACCCGACTAGCGGGAGCTCTTCGCAGTATTTT. The chain carries TRBV13 and TRBJ2-3; 12 bases fit TRBD2. V was clipped by 5 bases and J by 10 bases; unmatched bases: 13. CDR1 PRHDT and CDR2 FYEKMQ come from the germline V gene (reference sequence). CDR3 length: 16 amino acids.